The 28 T cell receptor beta chains in this list originate from one sample, sequenced in a study of identical twins' blood T cells (dated by TCRdb to about 2013). The library was made by 5' RACE. The instrument given in TCRdb is Illumina Genome Analyzer IIx. TCRdb itself trimmed the public reads at Q25 with fastp, ran MiXCR and retained productive beta chains. Identical CDR3 proteins give one entry, which carries the most common genes and DNA. The sample contains 350,000 to 400,000 distinct CDR3 sequences, over 25% of them found a single time. Roughly 6.1% of the sample comes from the top ten. The sample consisted of PBMCs. These TCRs come from a woman between 18 and 55 years old in good health.

This clonotype was seen at least ten times. The chain has TRBV20-1 and TRBJ2-2; 7 bases are a match to TRBD2. CDR1 is DFQATT and CDR2 is SNEGSKA in the germline V gene (reference sequence). The CDR3 covers 13 residues. The CDR3 reads CSLAAPNTGELFF. The DNA of the CDR3 is TGCTCCCTAGCGGCCCCGAACACCGGGGAGCTGTTTTTT.

This chain joins TRBV10-3 and TRBJ2-3; 7 positions agree with TRBD1. The V segment lost 3 bases and the J segment 11 bases; nucleotides outside the gene matches: 2. CDR1 and CDR2 (germline): ENHRY, SYGVKD. The CDR3 covers 11 residues. The CDR3 sequence: CAISEGGLQYF. The CDR3 bases are TGTGCCATCAGTGAAGGGGGCTTGCAGTATTTT.

The V call is TRBV7-8, the J call TRBJ2-7; D possibly corresponds to TRBD2 (6 bases). Germline assignment: CDR1 SGHVS and CDR2 FQNEAQ. The germline V and J ends were trimmed by 6 bases and 0 bases, with 24 bases remaining between them. The CDR3 runs to 18 residues. The CDR3 loop is CASRLTGLGGSPSYEQYF. CDR3 DNA sequence: TGTGCCAGCAGGTTAACCGGACTCGGGGGTTCCCCCTCCTACGAGCAGTACTTC.

The chain couples TRBV2 to TRBJ1-5, with 7 bases lining up with TRBD1. V gave up 6 bases and J gave up 5 bases; unmatched junction bases: 7. CDR1 is SNHLY, CDR2 FYNNEI, per germline. This CDR3 comprises 14 residues. CDR3 nucleotides: TGTGCCAGCAGGCGAGGACAGGAGGATCAGCCCCAGCATTTT. Translating it yields CASRRGQEDQPQHF.

The CDR3 loop reads CSARRSPDPEDTEAFF. The CDR3 DNA reads as TGCAGTGCTAGACGGAGTCCAGACCCTGAGGACACTGAAGCTTTCTTT. V and J are TRBV20-1 and TRBJ1-1; D unresolved. Trimming removed 2 bases at V and 3 bases at J, with 19 bases between. This CDR3 comprises 16 residues. Per germline, CDR1 DFQATT and CDR2 SNEGSKA (reference sequence).

This clonotype was found a few times. The V gene is TRBV27, the J gene TRBJ1-4; D unresolved. The V end was cut by 6 bases, the J end by 8 bases, with 13 bases between. The CDR3 is 13 residues long. Looked up from germline, CDR1 is MNHEY and CDR2 is SMNVEV (reference sequence). DNA of the CDR3: TGTGCCAGCAGCTACCTTGGTGACGAAAAACTGTTTTTT. This sequence encodes CASSYLGDEKLFF.

This clonotype showed up just a few times. The chain has TRBV5-1 and TRBJ1-4; D is perhaps TRBD1 (6 bases). This CDR3 is built from 17 residues. Germline CDR1 and CDR2: SGHRS and YFSETQ. The germline V and J ends were trimmed by 0 bases and 4 bases, with 16 bases remaining between them. CDR3 DNA: TGCGCCAGCAGCTTGGGCCCCACAGGGCTGAGTAATGAAAAACTGTTTTTT. This encodes CASSLGPTGLSNEKLFF.

The chain combines TRBV6-1 with TRBJ1-1; TRBD1 is a possible D gene (5 bases). The CDR3 sequence is 15 residues long. Germline V gives CDR1 MNHNS, CDR2 SASEGT. The V end lost 1 base, the J end lost 3 bases, and 12 bases lay between the germline ends. In DNA, the CDR3 is TGTGCCAGCAGTGAAGTTGGGGGGATGGACACTGAAGCTTTCTTT. Its protein product is CASSEVGGMDTEAFF.

The chain carries TRBV29-1 and TRBJ1-2; D call uncertain. The CDR3 covers 17 residues. Germline V lookup: CDR1 SQVTM, CDR2 ANQGSEA. The V gene lost 6 bases and the J gene lost 2 bases, with 25 bases spanning the gap. CDR3 DNA sequence: TGCAGCGTCCGTAGCCGGGCTAAGAAAAAAGAAAACTATGGCTACACCTTC. Its translation is CSVRSRAKKKENYGYTF.

There are a few counts of this clonotype. The chain uses TRBV7-8 and TRBJ1-3; weak D call: TRBD1 (5 bases). V gave up 5 bases and J gave up 0 bases, with 20 bases separating them. Germline V gene sequence: CDR1 SGHVS, CDR2 FQNEAQ. CDR3 length: 18 amino acids. The chain's CDR3 is CASSDWAGRYSSGNTIYF. CDR3 sequence (DNA): TGTGCCAGCAGCGATTGGGCAGGGAGGTACTCCTCTGGAAACACCATATATTTT.

The CDR3 bases are TGCAGCGTTGTATCACGAGATGGCTACACCTTC. This translates into CSVVSRDGYTF. The chain links TRBV29-1 to TRBJ1-2; no reliable D call. Germline CDR1 reads SQVTM; CDR2 reads ANQGSEA. The CDR3 has 11 amino acids. Trimming shortened V by 4 bases and J by 6 bases, and 9 bases separated the two germline ends.

The chain links TRBV6-5 to TRBJ1-4, with 8 bases fitting TRBD1. This CDR3 comprises 15 residues. CDR1 is MNHEY and CDR2 is SVGAGI in the germline V gene. Trimming removed 5 bases from V and 8 bases from J; junction bases left unmatched: 10. The CDR3 is CASSNRGQGWEKLFF. In DNA, the CDR3 is TGTGCCAGCAGTAATCGCGGACAGGGATGGGAAAAACTGTTTTTT.

In regard to this clonotype: The junction departs from the called germline gene at one end, perhaps through a read error. V usage is TRBV20-1 and J usage is TRBJ2-5; the D is unclear. The V gene's germline CDR1 is DFQATT and CDR2 SNEGSKA (reference sequence). The CDR3 is 13 residues long. The CDR3 loop is CSARVGFTETHYF. For the CDR3, the DNA is TGCAGTGCTAGAGTAGGCTTTACGGAGACCCATTACTTC.

V is TRBV5-6 and J is TRBJ2-5; D is undetermined. Germline V CDR1 and CDR2: SGHDT, YYEEEE. Trimming pared 0 bases from V and 4 bases from J, leaving 7 bases between. This CDR3 comprises 13 residues. The CDR3 spells CASSLVLGETQYF. The DNA of the CDR3 is TGTGCCAGCAGCTTGGTCTTAGGAGAGACCCAGTACTTC.

The table lists this clonotype with many counts. The V call is TRBV20-1, the J call TRBJ2-3; TRBD2 matches 11 bases. Per germline, CDR1 DFQATT and CDR2 SNEGSKA (reference sequence). This CDR3 has 14 amino acids. V shed 5 bases and J 1 base; nucleotides not matched to a gene: 2. The CDR3, as DNA: TGCAGTGCTCTGACTAGCGGGGGCACAGATACGCAGTATTTT. Protein product: CSALTSGGTDTQYF.

In DNA form, the CDR3 reads TGCGCCAGCACCCGGAGTTCCCGTTCGGACAGGGGAGGAAATGAGCAGTTCTTC. Its translation is CASTRSSRSDRGGNEQFF. V usage is TRBV5-1 and J usage is TRBJ2-1; 9 nucleotides align to TRBD1. The CDR3 sequence is 18 residues long. CDR1 SGHRS and CDR2 YFSETQ come from the germline V gene. The V and J ends lost 6 bases and 7 bases, in that order; junction bases with no gene match: 20. The entire variable domain, with the rest obtained from reference TRBV5-1 and TRBJ2-1, is as follows: KAGVTQTPRYLIKTRGQQVTLSCSPISGHRSVSWYQQTPGQGLQFLFEYFSETQRNKGNFPGRFSGRQFSNSRSEMNVSTLELGDSALYLCASTRSSRSDRGGNEQFFGPGTRLTVL.

This clonotype was observed a few times. This chain connects TRBV9 to TRBJ2-3; TRBD2 matches 9 bases. Germline-derived CDR1 and CDR2 are SGDLS and YYNGEE. V lost 7 bases to trimming and J lost 6 bases; unmatched junction nucleotides: 12. The CDR3 loop spans 15 amino acids. CDR3 amino acids: CASAWVAGDGDTQYF. DNA of the CDR3: TGTGCCAGCGCGTGGGTAGCGGGAGACGGGGATACGCAGTATTTT.

Note on this clonotype: At one boundary the junction diverges from the germline segment, which might be a read error. The chain recombines TRBV11-3 with TRBJ1-1; maybe TRBD1 (6 bases). CDR1 and CDR2 (germline): SGHNT, YENEEA. The CDR3 runs 12 residues. The CDR3: CTSSLGGAEAFF. The CDR3 nucleotides are TGTACCAGCAGCTTAGGGGGGGCTGAAGCTTTCTTT.

This chain uses TRBV5-6 with TRBJ2-7, with D maybe TRBD1 (6 bases). The CDR3 has 15 amino acids. The V end lost 2 bases, the J end lost 4 bases, and 16 bases lay between the germline ends. Germline CDR1 reads SGHDT; CDR2 reads YYEEEE. The CDR3 loop is CASSLQGPYYYEQYF. The CDR3 DNA sequence: TGTGCCAGCAGCTTACAGGGACCCTATTATTACGAGCAGTACTTC.

V is TRBV6-6 and J is TRBJ2-1, with a tentative D call TRBD2 (6 bases). CDR1 is MNHNY and CDR2 is SVGAGI in the germline V gene (reference sequence). This CDR3 is built from 12 residues. Here the CDR3 reads CVTGTSYNEQFF. In DNA form, the CDR3 reads TGTGTCACCGGGACTTCTTACAATGAGCAGTTCTTC.

As concerns this clonotype: This may be a read error, as it is one base from a much larger clone. V usage is TRBV6-1 and J usage is TRBJ1-5, with D tentatively TRBD1 (6 bases). Trimming removed 11 bases at V and 2 bases at J, with 28 bases between. CDR3 length: 18 residues. Germline V gene sequence: CDR1 MNHNS, CDR2 SASEGT. This CDR3 reads CAGIEGIGGRGGNQPQHF. The CDR3 region has the DNA TGTGCCGGCATCGAGGGCATTGGGGGGCGCGGGGGCAATCAGCCCCAGCATTTT.

This clonotype was observed a few times. The V gene is TRBV3-1, the J gene TRBJ1-2; D gene uncertain. Trimming took 1 base from V and 4 from J, leaving 13 bases between them. Germline-derived CDR1 and CDR2 are LGHDT and YNNKEL (reference sequence). This CDR3 is 15 amino acids long. CDR3 in amino acids: CASSQVGDKLYGYTF. CDR3 DNA: TGTGCCAGCAGCCAAGTTGGGGATAAACTCTATGGCTACACCTTC.

In the case of this clonotype: A read error may explain this, as a much larger clone is one base away. This chain connects TRBV19 to TRBJ2-3, with 7 nucleotides matching TRBD2. J gave up 1 base and V 3 bases, and 7 bases lay outside the gene matches. The germline V gene encodes CDR1 LNHDA and CDR2 SQIVND (reference sequence). The CDR3 is 16 residues long. The CDR3 coding sequence is TGTGCCAGTAGTATTCCGGCGGGGGTGGGCACAGATACGCAGTATTTT. Protein: CASSIPAGVGTDTQYF.

This clonotype was observed a few times. The chain combines TRBV5-4 with TRBJ2-2, with 8 bases identical to TRBD1. Germline values: CDR1 SGHNT, CDR2 YYREEE (reference sequence). V gave up 4 bases and J gave up 4 bases; unmatched junction bases: 6. The length of the CDR3 is 15 residues. The CDR3 DNA is TGTGCCAGCAGCCCAGGGGGCGCGAGCACCGGGGAGCTGTTTTTT. It specifies CASSPGGASTGELFF.

The J gene is TRBJ1-6, the V gene TRBV20-1; TRBD1 is a possible D gene (5 bases). The CDR3 loop spans 12 amino acids. V was pared by 6 bases and J by 7 bases, with 10 bases between. CDR1 and CDR2 (germline): DFQATT, SNEGSKA (reference sequence). The DNA for the CDR3 is TGCAGTGCCTTAAGGGGAAATTCACCCCTCCACTTT. It translates to CSALRGNSPLHF.

This chain connects TRBV19 to TRBJ1-1; D ambiguous. Germline CDR1 reads LNHDA; CDR2 reads SQIVND (reference sequence). CDR3 length: 13 residues. Trimming left V 10 bases short and J 4 bases short, with 16 bases between. The chain's CDR3 is CATSTSAGTEAFF. Written as DNA, the CDR3 is TGTGCCACCAGTACTTCTGCGGGCACTGAAGCTTTCTTT.

The J gene is TRBJ1-5, the V gene TRBV6-6; 8 bases match TRBD1. Germline V gene lookup returns CDR1 MNHNY and CDR2 SVGAGI (reference sequence). The CDR3 spans 16 residues. J was trimmed by 0 bases and V by 4 bases; bases with no gene match: 5. CDR3 sequence reads: CASSSTGGGSNQPQHF. The CDR3 region has the DNA TGTGCCAGCAGTTCCACAGGGGGTGGTAGCAATCAGCCCCAGCATTTT.

The chain carries TRBV18 and TRBJ2-3, with D perhaps assigned TRBD1 or TRBD2 (6 bases each). CDR1 KGHSH and CDR2 LQKENI come from the germline V gene. This CDR3 has 16 amino acids. V lost 1 base and J 3 bases, leaving 14 bases between the germline ends. CDR3 nucleotides: TGTGCCAGCTCACCACGGATGGGGGGCATGACAGATACGCAGTATTTT. This sequence encodes CASSPRMGGMTDTQYF.